This T cell receptor (beta chain) was sequenced for a study of blood T cell repertoires in COVID-19. Overall study context: Some COVID-19 samples were acute and others convalescent; all came from the United States, Italy and Spain. PBMCs, B-cell-depleted T cells, or T cells were the source of the cDNA or gDNA that made up the material.

This CDR3 comprises 12 residues. Trimming removed 2 bases from V and 2 bases from J, with 4 bases in between. Germline V gives CDR1 SGHDT, CDR2 YYEEEE. Some clones are missing from TCRdb's copy, which holds only in-frame ones; the method was immunoSEQ multiplex PCR. This sample yields fewer than 400,000 clones, of which about four fifths are seen a single time; 2.5% to 3.5% belongs to the top ten. The clonotype comes from a man aged 30 to 39 with active or convalescent COVID-19. This chain links TRBV5-6 with TRBJ1-2; no definite D call. The sample was peripheral blood. The CDR3 DNA sequence: TGTGCCAGCAGCTTCTCCAACTATGGCTACACCTTC. This sequence encodes CASSFSNYGYTF. The full variable domain, its missing parts supplied by reference TRBV5-6 and TRBJ1-2, is DAGVTQSPTHLIKTRGQQVTLRCSPKSGHDTVSWYQQALGQGPQFIFQYYEEEERQRGNFPDRFSGHQFPNYSSELNVNALLLGDSALYLCASSFSNYGYTFGSGTRLTVV.